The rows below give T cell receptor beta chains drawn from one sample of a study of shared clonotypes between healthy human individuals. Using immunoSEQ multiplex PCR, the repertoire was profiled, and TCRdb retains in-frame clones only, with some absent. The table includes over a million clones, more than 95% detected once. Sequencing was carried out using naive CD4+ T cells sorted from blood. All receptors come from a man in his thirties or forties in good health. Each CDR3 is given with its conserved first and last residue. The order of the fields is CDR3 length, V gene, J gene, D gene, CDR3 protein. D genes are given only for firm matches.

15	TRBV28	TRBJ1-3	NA	CASSLFSGSGNTIYF
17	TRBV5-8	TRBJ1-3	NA	CASSLAAPGPSGNTIYF
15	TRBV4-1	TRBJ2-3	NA	CASSQPGASTDTQYF
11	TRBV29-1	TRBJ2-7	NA	CSVAGAYEQYF
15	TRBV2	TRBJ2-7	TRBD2	CASSEGLAESYEQYF
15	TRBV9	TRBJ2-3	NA	CASSVESWGTDTQYF
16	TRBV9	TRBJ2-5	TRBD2	CASSVGGLAGQETQYF
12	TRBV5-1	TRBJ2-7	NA	CASSWDVGEQYF
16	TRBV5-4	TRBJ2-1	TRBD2	CASSLGTSGRASEQFF
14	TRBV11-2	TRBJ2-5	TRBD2	CASSLSGRGETQYF
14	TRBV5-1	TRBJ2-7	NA	CASSLVPGAYEQYF
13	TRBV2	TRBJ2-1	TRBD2	CATDRQRENEQFF
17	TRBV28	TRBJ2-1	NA	CASSLYRSLAAGGEQFF
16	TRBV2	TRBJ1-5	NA	CASSEMAGNFYQPQHF
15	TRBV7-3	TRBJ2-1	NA	CASSSRPGTGNEQFF
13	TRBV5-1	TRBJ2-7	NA	CASSLAGTYEQYF
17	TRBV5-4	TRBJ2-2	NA	CASSAVLDGANTGELFF
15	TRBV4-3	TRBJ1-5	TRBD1	CASSPDRGSNQPQHF
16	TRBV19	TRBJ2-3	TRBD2	CASSILAGEVTDTQYF
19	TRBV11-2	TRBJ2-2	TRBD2	CASSLRLGLAGSNTGELFF
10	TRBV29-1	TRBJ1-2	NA	CSVAGSGYTF
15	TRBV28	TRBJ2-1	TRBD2	CASSSPSGAPNEQFF
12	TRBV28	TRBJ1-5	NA	CARGTGNQPQHF
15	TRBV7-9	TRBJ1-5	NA	CASSPGPDSNQPQHF
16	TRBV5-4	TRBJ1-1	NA	CASSLSAGHQGTEAFF
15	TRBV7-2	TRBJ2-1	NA	CASSSDFSSYNEQFF
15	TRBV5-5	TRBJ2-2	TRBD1	CASSLWDRGSGELFF
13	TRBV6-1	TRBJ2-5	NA	CASTKGFGETQYF
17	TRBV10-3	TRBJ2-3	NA	CAISGVRGRESTDTQYF
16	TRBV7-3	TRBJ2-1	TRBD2	CASSASLAGGRNEQFF
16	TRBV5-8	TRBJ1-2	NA	CASSPGRRSLRAGYTF
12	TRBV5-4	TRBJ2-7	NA	CASSLTGYEQYF
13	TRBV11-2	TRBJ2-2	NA	CASSSAQYGELFF